Listed below are T cell receptor beta chains from one sample, sequenced in a study of blood T cell repertoires in COVID-19. Clones were read by immunoSEQ multiplex PCR, and TCRdb kept only the in-frame ones, dropping some. The sample lists about 330,000 clones, about nine tenths occurring once. What was sequenced was peripheral blood. The receptors come from a man under 40 with COVID-19, enrolled during active disease. The CDR3 runs from the conserved cysteine through the conserved F or W. The order of the fields is D gene, clone size, V gene, J gene, CDR3 protein, CDR3 DNA. The D gene is left open where the match is weak. Size is stated for part of the rows, as once, few or many counts, or as a class when the clone is expanded.

.	.	TRBV6-1	TRBJ2-3	CASSETGSLFGDTQYF	TGTGCCAGCAGTGAGACAGGATCTCTTTTCGGAGATACGCAGTATTTT
TRBD1	.	TRBV2	TRBJ2-6	CASSPEIQGLVTSGANVLTF	TGTGCCAGCAGTCCAGAAATACAGGGGCTGGTCACCTCTGGGGCCAACGTCCTGACTTTC
.	few	TRBV24-1	TRBJ2-1	CATSDFYATGTFSYNEQFF	TGTGCCACCAGTGATTTCTACGCGACAGGTACCTTTTCCTACAATGAGCAGTTCTTC
.	.	TRBV11-1	TRBJ2-1	CASSLASWGGAQEQFF	TGTGCCAGCAGCTTAGCCTCCTGGGGGGGGGCCCAAGAGCAGTTCTTC
.	.	TRBV6-5	TRBJ1-1	CASSYGGVNTEAFF	TGTGCCAGCAGTTACGGGGGGGTTAACACTGAAGCTTTCTTT
TRBD2	once	TRBV5-6	TRBJ2-5	CASSWGLAGLQETQYF	TGTGCCAGCAGCTGGGGACTAGCGGGACTGCAAGAGACCCAGTACTTC
TRBD1	few	TRBV18	TRBJ2-7	CASSPGTDPFFYEQYF	TGTGCCAGCTCACCCGGGACAGATCCGTTCTTCTACGAGCAGTACTTC
.	.	TRBV28	TRBJ2-1	CASSRLSGLQFF	TGTGCCAGCAGTCGGCTCTCAGGGTTGCAGTTCTTC
TRBD1	.	TRBV28	TRBJ1-5	CASKPGTGDSQPQHF	TGTGCCAGCAAACCCGGGACAGGGGACAGTCAGCCCCAGCATTTT
.	.	TRBV27	TRBJ1-1	CASSPPDRSNTEAFF	TGTGCCAGCAGTCCCCCCGACAGGAGCAACACTGAAGCTTTCTTT
.	.	TRBV19	TRBJ2-1	CASSILADGEQFF	TGTGCCAGTAGTATCCTAGCAGACGGCGAGCAGTTCTTC
TRBD1	.	TRBV19	TRBJ1-4	CASSILGQENEKLFF	TGTGCCAGTAGTATACTCGGACAGGAGAATGAAAAACTGTTTTTT
TRBD1	.	TRBV18	TRBJ2-7	CASSPGTGGREQYF	TGTGCCAGCTCACCAGGGACAGGGGGTAGGGAGCAGTACTTC
.	.	TRBV11-3	TRBJ1-1	CASSSQGGNEAFF	TGTGCCAGCAGCTCCCAAGGGGGTAATGAAGCTTTCTTT
TRBD2	once	TRBV19	TRBJ2-2	CASSIGTIFTGELFF	TGTGCCAGTAGTATCGGGACTATTTTCACCGGGGAGCTGTTTTTT
.	.	TRBV27	TRBJ1-1	CASSSLGGGETEAFF	TGTGCCAGCAGTTCACTTGGGGGAGGCGAAACTGAAGCTTTCTTT
.	.	TRBV29-1	TRBJ2-7	CSVRATYEQYF	TGCAGCGTCAGGGCAACCTACGAGCAGTACTTC
.	.	TRBV7-2	TRBJ1-1	CASSLARGGRDTEAFF	TGTGCCAGCAGCTTAGCACGGGGGGGCAGGGACACTGAAGCTTTCTTT
TRBD1	.	TRBV27	TRBJ2-7	CASSFGTGKAYEQYF	TGTGCCAGCAGTTTCGGGACAGGGAAAGCCTACGAGCAGTACTTC
TRBD1	.	TRBV18	TRBJ1-1	CASSPKQGTNTEAFF	TGTGCCAGCTCCCCCAAACAGGGGACCAACACTGAAGCTTTCTTT
.	.	TRBV19	TRBJ2-3	CASSMFESDTQYF	TGTGCCAGTAGTATGTTCGAGAGCGATACGCAGTATTTT
TRBD1	.	TRBV4-2	TRBJ1-4	CASSQEFGTAEKLFF	TGTGCCAGCAGCCAGGAGTTCGGGACAGCTGAAAAACTGTTTTTT
.	.	TRBV18	TRBJ1-5	CASSPLGDSNQPQHF	TGTGCCAGCTCACCCCTCGGGGATAGCAATCAGCCCCAGCATTTT
.	.	TRBV6-5	TRBJ1-6	CASQGNNSPLHF	TGTGCCAGCCAGGGAAATAATTCACCCCTCCACTTT
.	.	TRBV2	TRBJ1-4	CASSESGRGEKLFF	TGTGCCAGCAGTGAATCAGGACGGGGTGAAAAACTGTTTTTT
.	.	TRBV24-1	TRBJ2-1	CATRVVGGSFNEQFF	TGTGCCACCAGGGTTGTGGGGGGTAGCTTTAATGAGCAGTTCTTC
.	.	TRBV2	TRBJ1-2	CASSEVYRAGGYTF	TGTGCCAGCAGTGAAGTCTACAGGGCTGGTGGCTACACCTTC
TRBD1	.	TRBV10-3	TRBJ2-2	CAISAQDRGVAGELFF	TGTGCCATCAGTGCCCAAGACAGGGGGGTCGCCGGGGAGCTGTTTTTT